This TCR beta chain was observed in a study of shared clonotypes between healthy human individuals. CDR1 and CDR2 (germline): SGHDN, FVKESK. Germline trimming cut 0 bases from V and 2 bases from J; bases unmatched to any gene: 11. The CDR3 consists of 19 residues. Only in-frame clones appear in the TCRdb table, and some are missing; sequencing was by immunoSEQ multiplex PCR. Here the sample spans about 1.5 million clones, roughly 96% being singletons. The sequencing input was naive CD4+ T cells sorted from blood. Subset: CD45RA+ positively selected. V gene TRBV14 combines with J gene TRBJ2-1; 9 bases match TRBD2. This clonotype was obtained from a man aged 25-45 years in good health. In DNA form, the CDR3 reads TGTGCCAGCAGCCAAGAACCCGCGTGGCGGGAGGGGGCCTACAATGAGCAGTTCTTC. Protein product: CASSQEPAWREGAYNEQFF.